This passage covers 23 T cell receptor beta chains from one sample sequenced in a study of T cell responses to AZD1222 COVID-19 vaccine. Sequencing used immunoSEQ multiplex PCR; TCRdb keeps in-frame clones, though not all of them. The sample holds under 170,000 clones, around 94% seen once. The sequenced sample was peripheral blood, obtained on day 0 of AZD1222 vaccination. The receptors shown here come from an adult in good health.

This clone was recorded once. The V call is TRBV30, the J call TRBJ2-6; weak D call: TRBD1 (5 bases). Trimming left V 2 bases short and J 0 bases short, with 11 bases between. The CDR3 spans 16 residues. Per the germline V gene, CDR1 is GTSNPN and CDR2 is SVGIG (reference sequence). The CDR3 DNA is TGTGCCTGGAGTTTAGGGGCGATCTCTGGGGCCAACGTCCTGACTTTC. Protein product: CAWSLGAISGANVLTF.

V is TRBV5-4 and J is TRBJ1-1; D perhaps matches TRBD1 (6 bases). V lost 4 bases to trimming and J lost 8 bases, with 15 bases between them. CDR3 length: 13 residues. Germline lookup yields CDR1 SGHNT and CDR2 YYREEE (reference sequence). The CDR3 DNA reads as TGTGCCAGCAGCGAACAGGGAAGGGGCGAAGCTTTCTTT. It translates to CASSEQGRGEAFF.

This chain uses TRBV29-1 with TRBJ1-1; D is undetermined. The CDR3 is 12 amino acids. The V and J ends lost 4 bases and 4 bases respectively, with 10 bases between them. CDR1 is SQVTM, CDR2 ANQGSEA, per germline. The chain's CDR3 is CSVAVGSTEAFF. For the CDR3, the DNA is TGCAGCGTTGCGGTAGGGAGCACTGAAGCTTTCTTT.

The chain has TRBV4-2 and TRBJ1-1; TRBD1 aligns across 8 bases. The ends lost 1 base at V and 4 bases at J; junction bases unmatched: 5. The germline V gene encodes CDR1 LGHNA and CDR2 YNFKEQ. The CDR3 runs 15 residues. The chain's CDR3 is CASSQADTGGTEAFF. The CDR3 DNA reads as TGTGCCAGCAGCCAAGCGGACACAGGGGGCACTGAAGCTTTCTTT.

The chain is built from TRBV5-1 and TRBJ2-2; the D is unclear. The CDR3 is 12 residues long. The V gene's germline CDR1 is SGHRS and CDR2 YFSETQ. Trimming pared 5 bases from V and 3 bases from J, leaving 5 bases between. The CDR3 coding sequence is TGCGCCAGCAGGCCCCACACCGGGGAGCTGTTTTTT. This encodes CASRPHTGELFF.

The chain links TRBV10-1 to TRBJ1-3; D not certain. Between the trimmed V and J ends, which lost 4 bases and 2 bases, there was a span of 6 bases. CDR3 length: 13 residues. Germline CDR1 reads WNHNN; CDR2 reads SYGVQD (reference sequence). The CDR3 DNA reads TGCGCCAGCAGTGGATTAACTGGAAACACCATATATTTT. This translates into CASSGLTGNTIYF.

The chain recombines TRBV6-5 with TRBJ2-3; 9 bases align to TRBD2. The CDR3 has 16 amino acids. J was trimmed by 1 base and V by 4 bases; bases with no gene match: 6. The germline gives CDR1 MNHEY, CDR2 SVGAGI. The CDR3 here is CASSFGGGVRTDTQYF. CDR3 nucleotides: TGTGCCAGCAGTTTCGGCGGGGGGGTACGCACAGATACGCAGTATTTT.

The gene calls are TRBV18 and TRBJ2-1; D remains ambiguous. This CDR3 contains 12 residues. V was clipped by 6 bases and J by 7 bases, with 10 bases between them. Germline V gene lookup returns CDR1 KGHSH and CDR2 LQKENI. The CDR3: CASSLLRNEQFF. CDR3 DNA: TGTGCCAGCTCCCTCTTAAGGAATGAGCAGTTCTTC.

Points on this clone: A much bigger clone sits one base away, suggesting this may be a read error. The V and J genes are TRBV7-3 and TRBJ2-2; no clear D gene. Trimming removed 4 bases from V and 2 bases from J, with 2 bases in between. The germline gives CDR1 SGHTA, CDR2 FQGTGA. CDR3 size: 12 residues. The CDR3 here is CASSSNTGELFF. The CDR3 coding sequence is TGTGCCAGCAGCTCCAACACCGGGGAGCTGTTTTTT.

This clone was found a few times. J is TRBJ1-6 and V is TRBV7-9, with TRBD1 as a possible D gene (5 bases). Germline-derived CDR1 and CDR2 are SEHNR and FQNEAQ (reference sequence). There are 15 residues in the CDR3. V was clipped by 1 base and J by 7 bases, with 11 bases between them. As DNA, the CDR3 is TGTGCCAGCAGCTTAGGAGGGGTAGGGAATTCACCCCTCCACTTT. Protein sequence: CASSLGGVGNSPLHF.

This clone was seen only once. V and J are TRBV4-1 and TRBJ2-2, with 7 bases matching TRBD1. The trim removed 2 bases at V and 6 bases at J, leaving 9 bases unmatched. Germline CDR1 reads MGHRA; CDR2 reads YSYEKL. The CDR3 extends over 16 amino acids. The CDR3 sequence is CASSQLGQLPAGELFF. Here the CDR3 DNA reads TGCGCCAGCAGCCAATTGGGACAGTTGCCTGCCGGGGAGCTGTTTTTT.

This clone has more than one count but fewer than ten. V is TRBV6-1 and J is TRBJ1-1; tentative D call: TRBD1 (5 bases). CDR1 and CDR2 (germline): MNHNS, SASEGT. Trimming took 3 bases from V and 2 from J, leaving 7 bases between them. The CDR3 has 13 residues. CDR3 sequence (DNA): TGTGCCAGCAGTGACAGGGTCAACACTGAAGCTTTCTTT. It yields the protein CASSDRVNTEAFF.

The chain has TRBV28 and TRBJ1-5; a weak D match, TRBD1 (6 bases). CDR3 length: 14 amino acids. Germline values: CDR1 MDHEN, CDR2 SYDVKM. V lost 6 bases to trimming and J lost 6 bases, with 15 bases between them. CDR3 in amino acids: CASSTLRGAQPQHF. In DNA, the CDR3 is TGTGCCAGCAGCACCCTCCGGGGGGCTCAGCCCCAGCATTTT. The whole variable domain, filled in from reference TRBV28 and TRBJ1-5, reads DVKVTQSSRYLVKRTGEKVFLECVQDMDHENMFWYRQDPGLGLRLIYFSYDVKMKEKGDIPEGYSVSREKKERFSLILESASTNQTSMYLCASSTLRGAQPQHFGDGTRLSIL.

This clone was seen just once. V and J are TRBV7-8 and TRBJ2-1; TRBD1 matches 10 bases. CDR1 and CDR2 from the germline V gene are SGHVS and FQNEAQ. The trim removed 4 bases at V and 8 bases at J, leaving 8 bases unmatched. This CDR3 is 15 amino acids long. CDR3 nucleotides: TGTGCCAGCAGCTCGTGGACAGGGGGGTACGATGAGCAGTTCTTC. It translates to CASSSWTGGYDEQFF.

The V call is TRBV6-5, the J call TRBJ2-7; 11 nucleotides line up with TRBD2. This CDR3 spans 14 amino acids. The germline CDR1 and CDR2 sequences are MNHEY and SVGAGI. Germline trimming cut 7 bases from V and 3 bases from J; bases unmatched to any gene: 5. CDR3 amino acids: CASIRTSGYYEQYV. The DNA of the CDR3 is TGTGCCAGCATACGGACTAGCGGGTACTACGAGCAGTACGTC.

The V and J genes are TRBV7-6 and TRBJ2-2; D is undetermined. The V end was cut by 2 bases, the J end by 8 bases, with 15 bases between. The CDR3 contains 15 residues. From germline, CDR1 is SGHVS and CDR2 FNYEAQ. The CDR3 DNA reads as TGTGCCAGCAGCTTACTTCTTCCTAGTACGGGGGAGCTGTTTTTT. Translated, it gives CASSLLLPSTGELFF. Supplemented by reference TRBV7-6 and TRBJ2-2, the full variable domain reads GAGVSQSPRYKVTKRGQDVALRCDPISGHVSLYWYRQALGQGPEFLTYFNYEAQQDKSGLPNDRFSAERPEGSISTLTIQRTEQRDSAMYRCASSLLLPSTGELFFGEGSRLTVL.

The chain carries TRBV5-6 and TRBJ2-1; 7 bases are shared with TRBD2. Per germline, CDR1 SGHDT and CDR2 YYEEEE. The V segment lost 4 bases and the J segment 4 bases; nucleotides outside the gene matches: 11. CDR3 length: 16 residues. The CDR3 nucleotides read TGTGCCAGCAGCCCTGGGAGGGGAGCCACGTACAATGAGCAGTTCTTC. Translating gives CASSPGRGATYNEQFF.

This chain connects TRBV20-1 to TRBJ1-3; 12 bases align to TRBD1. This CDR3 has 13 residues. Germline CDR1 DFQATT, CDR2 SNEGSKA (reference sequence). Trimming cost V 3 bases and J 9 bases; bases outside gene matches: 3. The CDR3 reads CSASGTGGITIYF. CDR3 DNA sequence: TGCAGTGCTAGTGGGACAGGGGGCATCACCATATATTTT.

A single count supports this clone. The chain uses TRBV2 and TRBJ2-7; D not resolved. CDR3 length: 14 residues. Germline assignment: CDR1 SNHLY and CDR2 FYNNEI. The ends were cut back, 3 bases at V and 2 bases at J, with 11 bases in the middle. CDR3 sequence: CASSDADSTYEQYV. In DNA form, the CDR3 reads TGTGCCAGCAGTGACGCCGACTCAACCTACGAGCAGTACGTC.

This chain links TRBV5-1 with TRBJ2-3; D may correspond to TRBD1 or TRBD2 (5 bases each). V lost 0 bases to trimming and J lost 3 bases, with 14 bases between them. The CDR3 runs 16 residues. Germline V gene lookup returns CDR1 SGHRS and CDR2 YFSETQ. The chain's CDR3 is CASSLAGQGPTDTQYF. The CDR3 DNA sequence: TGCGCCAGCAGCTTGGCCGGGCAGGGACCAACAGATACGCAGTATTTT.

This rearrangement joins TRBV19 to TRBJ1-4; possibly TRBD1 for D (5 bases). Trimming took 8 bases from V and 5 from J, leaving 18 bases between them. The CDR3 covers 15 residues. CDR1 LNHDA and CDR2 SQIVND come from the germline V gene (reference sequence). In DNA, the CDR3 is TGTGCCAGTGGGACCAGAACCTCCCTGAATGAAAAACTGTTTTTT. It encodes CASGTRTSLNEKLFF. Based on the CDR3 plus reference TRBV19 and TRBJ1-4, the full variable domain is DGGITQSPKYLFRKEGQNVTLSCEQNLNHDAMYWYRQDPGQGLRLIYYSQIVNDFQKGDIAEGYSVSREKKESFPLTVTSAQKNPTAFYLCASGTRTSLNEKLFFGSGTQLSVL.

The chain links TRBV28 to TRBJ1-2; TRBD1 matches 10 bases. The junction had 10 bases not matched to a gene; V was cut back by 5 bases and J by 4 bases. This CDR3 has 16 amino acids. Germline V CDR1 and CDR2: MDHEN, SYDVKM. The CDR3 region has the DNA TGTGCCAGCAGTGGGGGCGACAGGGGGCTGGTCTATGGCTACACCTTC. Its translation is CASSGGDRGLVYGYTF.

Comment on this clone: Within the sample, other DNA sequences also encode this same CDR3. The CDR3 sequence is CASSLEGMNTEAFF. The CDR3 DNA reads TGCGCCAGCAGCTTGGAGGGTATGAACACTGAAGCTTTCTTT. The chain uses TRBV5-1 and TRBJ1-1; D unclear. Per germline, CDR1 SGHRS and CDR2 YFSETQ. The CDR3 has 14 residues. The germline V and J ends were trimmed by 0 bases and 0 bases, with 6 bases remaining between them.